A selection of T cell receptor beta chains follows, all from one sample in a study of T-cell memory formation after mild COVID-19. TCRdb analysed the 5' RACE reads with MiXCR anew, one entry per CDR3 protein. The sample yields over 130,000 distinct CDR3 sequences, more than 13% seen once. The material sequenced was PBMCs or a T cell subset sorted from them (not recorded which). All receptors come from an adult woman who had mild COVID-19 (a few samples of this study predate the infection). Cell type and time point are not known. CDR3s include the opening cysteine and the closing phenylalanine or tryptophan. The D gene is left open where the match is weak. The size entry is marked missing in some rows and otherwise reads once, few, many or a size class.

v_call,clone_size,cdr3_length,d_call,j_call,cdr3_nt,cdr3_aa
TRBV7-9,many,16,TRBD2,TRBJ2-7,TGTGCCAGCAGCCCTCCCCCCCGCGGGAGGATCCACGAGCAGTACTTC,CASSPPPRGRIHEQYF
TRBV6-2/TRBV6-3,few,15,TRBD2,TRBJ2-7,TGTGCCAGCAGTTACTCCGTGACTAGCGGCTACGAGCAGTACTTC,CASSYSVTSGYEQYF
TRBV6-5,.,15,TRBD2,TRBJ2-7,TGTGCCAGCAGCCCTGGACTAGCGGCAGATTACGAGCAGTACTTC,CASSPGLAADYEQYF
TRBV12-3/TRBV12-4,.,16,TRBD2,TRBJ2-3,TGTGCCACCCGAGGACTAGCGGGGGGTTACACAGATACGCAGTATTTT,CATRGLAGGYTDTQYF
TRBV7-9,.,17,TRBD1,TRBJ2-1,TGTGCCAGCAGCTTAGGGGGACAGGAAAGCTCCTACAATGAGCAGTTCTTC,CASSLGGQESSYNEQFF
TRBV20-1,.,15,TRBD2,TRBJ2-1,TGCAGTGCTAGAGATGTAACTAGCGGGGGTAATGAGCAGTTCTTC,CSARDVTSGGNEQFF
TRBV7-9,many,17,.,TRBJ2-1,TGTGCCAGCAGCCAGACGGTCAGCGGCCCCGCGGGCAATGAGCAGTTCTTC,CASSQTVSGPAGNEQFF
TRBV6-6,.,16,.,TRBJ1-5,TGTGCCAGCAGTTACGACATGGCTTATAGCAATCAGCCCCAGCATTTT,CASSYDMAYSNQPQHF
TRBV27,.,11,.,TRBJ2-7,TGTGCCATCCAGGGGCTCAACGAGCAGTACTTC,CAIQGLNEQYF
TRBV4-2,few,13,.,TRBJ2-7,TGTGCCAGCAGCCCGGGACGGCTCGGGGAGCAGTACTTC,CASSPGRLGEQYF
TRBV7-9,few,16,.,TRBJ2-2,TGTGCCAGCAGCGCACCGTATGGACAAAGCATCGGGGAGCTGTTTTTT,CASSAPYGQSIGELFF
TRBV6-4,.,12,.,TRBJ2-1,TGTGCCAGCAGGGGAGGAATAGGTGAGCAGTTCTTC,CASRGGIGEQFF
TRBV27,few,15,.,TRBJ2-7,TGTGCCAGCAGTTATAATGGGGCTAGCTCCTACGAGCAGTACTTC,CASSYNGASSYEQYF
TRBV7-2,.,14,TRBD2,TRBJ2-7,TGTGCCAGCAGCTCTCTAGCGGGGGCGTACGAGCAGTACTTC,CASSSLAGAYEQYF
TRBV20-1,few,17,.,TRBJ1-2,TGCAGTGCTAGAGATCTTGAGGTTTTGGGAGCTAACTATGGCTACACCTTC,CSARDLEVLGANYGYTF
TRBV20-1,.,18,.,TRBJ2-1,TGCAGTGCTAGAGATCCCTTAAGTTTAGCGGACTCCTACAATGAGCAGTTCTTC,CSARDPLSLADSYNEQFF
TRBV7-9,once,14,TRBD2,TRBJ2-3,TGTGCCAGCCGGGGGGGCCCTGTCATCGATACGCAGTATTTT,CASRGGPVIDTQYF
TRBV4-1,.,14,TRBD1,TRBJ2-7,TGCGCCAGCAGCCCCTCGGACAGGGGACTCGAGCAGTACTTC,CASSPSDRGLEQYF
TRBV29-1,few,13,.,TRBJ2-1,TGCAGCGTTGAGAAACCCAATGACAATGAGCAGTTCTTC,CSVEKPNDNEQFF
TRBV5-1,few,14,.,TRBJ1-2,TGCGCCAGCAGCTTGGGTAGGGGGAGTTACGGCTACACCTTC,CASSLGRGSYGYTF
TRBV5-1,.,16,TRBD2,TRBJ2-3,TGCGCCAGCAGCTTGGCGACTAGCGGGGGAGCAGATACGCAGTATTTT,CASSLATSGGADTQYF
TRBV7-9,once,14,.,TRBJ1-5,TGTGCCAGCAGCCTGGAGAGCGGCAATCAGCCCCAGCATTTT,CASSLESGNQPQHF
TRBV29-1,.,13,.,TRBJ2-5,TGCAGCTTCTTTCTCCGGGGCAGAGAGACCCAGTACTTC,CSFFLRGRETQYF
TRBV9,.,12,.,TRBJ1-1,TGTGCCAGCAGCGTAGAAGGCAGGGCCGCTTTCTTT,CASSVEGRAAFF
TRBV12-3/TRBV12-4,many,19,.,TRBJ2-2,TGTGCCAGCAGTTTAATCGTCGCCCTGGTGACCTCCAACACCGGGGAGCTGTTTTTT,CASSLIVALVTSNTGELFF
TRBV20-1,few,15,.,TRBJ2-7,TGCAGTGCTCGACACCGGGGCAGGGGAACCTGGGAGCAGTACTTC,CSARHRGRGTWEQYF
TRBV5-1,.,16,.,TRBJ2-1,TGCGCCAGCAGCCACACGGATCGGGGGAGTTACAATGAGCAGTTCTTC,CASSHTDRGSYNEQFF
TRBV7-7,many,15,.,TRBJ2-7,TGTGCCAGCAGCTTAGGAGCAGGGGCACAATACGAGCAGTACTTC,CASSLGAGAQYEQYF
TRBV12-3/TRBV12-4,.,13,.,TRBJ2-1,TGTGCCAGCAGTCCAGGGATTTACAATGAGCAGTTCTTC,CASSPGIYNEQFF
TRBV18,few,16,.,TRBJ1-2,TGTGCCAGCTCACCCCCCCCAACCGAATGGGGCTATGGCTACACCTTC,CASSPPPTEWGYGYTF
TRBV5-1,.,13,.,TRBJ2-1,TGCGCCAGCAGCTATGAGGAAAGCAATGAGCAGTTCTTC,CASSYEESNEQFF
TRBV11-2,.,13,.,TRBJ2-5,TGTGCCAGCAGCTCCCCAGCGGGAGAGACCCAGTACTTC,CASSSPAGETQYF
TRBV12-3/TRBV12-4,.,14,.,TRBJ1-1,TGTGCCAGCAGTTATAAGGGTTTGAACACTGAAGCTTTCTTT,CASSYKGLNTEAFF
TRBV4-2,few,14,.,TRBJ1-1,TGTGCCAGCAGCCAAGTGGGCGACGGGGCTGAAGCTTTCTTT,CASSQVGDGAEAFF
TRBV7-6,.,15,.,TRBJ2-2,TGTGCCAGCAGCCCCCGATCGGGGAACACCGGGGAGCTGTTTTTT,CASSPRSGNTGELFF
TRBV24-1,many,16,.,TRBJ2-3,TGTGCCACCAGTGACACCGACAGACGAGCGACAGATACGCAGTATTTT,CATSDTDRRATDTQYF
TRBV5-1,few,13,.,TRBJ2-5,TGCGCCAGCAGCTTTACAAAACAAGAGACCCAGTACTTC,CASSFTKQETQYF
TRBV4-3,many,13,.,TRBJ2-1,TGCGCCAGCAGCCAAGGGACTTTACTTACGCAGTTCTTC,CASSQGTLLTQFF
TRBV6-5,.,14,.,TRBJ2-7,TGTGCCAGCAGTTACTTAAGGTCAAAATACGAGCAGTACTTC,CASSYLRSKYEQYF
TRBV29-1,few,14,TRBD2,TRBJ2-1,TGCAGCGTTGTAGCGGGAGGGAACTACAATGAGCAGTTCTTC,CSVVAGGNYNEQFF
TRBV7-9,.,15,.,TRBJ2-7,TGTGCCAGCAGCTTAGCGATATCGGGAAGCTACGAGCAGTACTTC,CASSLAISGSYEQYF
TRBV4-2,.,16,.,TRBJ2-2,TGTGCCAGCAGCCAAGATCGTCTGTGGAGCACCGGGGAGCTGTTTTTT,CASSQDRLWSTGELFF